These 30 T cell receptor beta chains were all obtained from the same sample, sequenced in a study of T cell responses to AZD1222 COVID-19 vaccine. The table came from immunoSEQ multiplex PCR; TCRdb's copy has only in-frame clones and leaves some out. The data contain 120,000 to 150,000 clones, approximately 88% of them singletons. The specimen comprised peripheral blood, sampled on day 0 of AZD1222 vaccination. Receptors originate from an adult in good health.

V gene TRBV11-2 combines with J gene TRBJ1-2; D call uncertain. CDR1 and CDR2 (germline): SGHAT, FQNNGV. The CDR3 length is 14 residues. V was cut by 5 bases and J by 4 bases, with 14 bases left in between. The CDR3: CASSQVQRSYGYTF. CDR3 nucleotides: TGTGCCAGCAGCCAAGTGCAGCGATCCTATGGCTACACCTTC.

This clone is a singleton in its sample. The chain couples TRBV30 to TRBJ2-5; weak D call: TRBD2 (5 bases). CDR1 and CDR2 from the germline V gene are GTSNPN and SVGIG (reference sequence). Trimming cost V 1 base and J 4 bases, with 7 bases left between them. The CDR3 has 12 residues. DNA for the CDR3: TGTGCCTGGAGTGCAGCGGCAGAGACCCAGTACTTC. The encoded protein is CAWSAAAETQYF.

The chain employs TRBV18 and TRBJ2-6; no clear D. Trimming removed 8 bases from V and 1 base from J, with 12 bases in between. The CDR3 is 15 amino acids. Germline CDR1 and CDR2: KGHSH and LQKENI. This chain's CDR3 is CASLETRSGANVLTF. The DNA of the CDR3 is TGTGCCAGCCTAGAAACCCGATCTGGGGCCAACGTCCTGACTTTC.

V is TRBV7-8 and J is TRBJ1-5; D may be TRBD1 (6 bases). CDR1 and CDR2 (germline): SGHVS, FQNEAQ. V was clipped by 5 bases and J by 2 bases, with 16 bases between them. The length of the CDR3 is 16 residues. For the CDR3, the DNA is TGTGCCAGCAGCCAGCACAGGGAATATGGCAATCAGCCCCAGCATTTT. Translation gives CASSQHREYGNQPQHF.

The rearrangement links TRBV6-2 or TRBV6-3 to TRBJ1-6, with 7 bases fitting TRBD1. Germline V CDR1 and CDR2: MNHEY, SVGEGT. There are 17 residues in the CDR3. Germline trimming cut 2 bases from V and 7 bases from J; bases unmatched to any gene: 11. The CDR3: CASSYPGQIEGNSPLHF. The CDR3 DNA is TGTGCCAGCAGTTACCCGGGACAGATCGAAGGCAATTCACCCCTCCACTTT.

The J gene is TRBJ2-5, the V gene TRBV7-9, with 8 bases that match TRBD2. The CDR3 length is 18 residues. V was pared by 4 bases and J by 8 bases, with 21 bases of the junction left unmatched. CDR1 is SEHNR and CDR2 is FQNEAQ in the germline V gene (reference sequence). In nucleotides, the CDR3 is TGTGCCAGCAGCTCGACGAGACTAGCGCCCGGCGCTGGGGGCACCCAGTACTTC. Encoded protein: CASSSTRLAPGAGGTQYF.

The CDR3 DNA reads as TGTGCCAGTACTTTTAGGGCTGGCTACACCTTC. Residues: CASTFRAGYTF. The chain links TRBV12-3 or TRBV12-4 to TRBJ1-2, with D hard to call. The CDR3 spans 11 residues. The V end was cut by 9 bases, the J end by 7 bases, with 12 bases between.

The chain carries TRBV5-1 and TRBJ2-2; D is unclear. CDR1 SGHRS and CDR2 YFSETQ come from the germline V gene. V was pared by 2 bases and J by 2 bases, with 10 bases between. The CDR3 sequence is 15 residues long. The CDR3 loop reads CASSLGPANTGELFF. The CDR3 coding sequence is TGCGCCAGCAGCTTAGGTCCAGCCAACACCGGGGAGCTGTTTTTT.

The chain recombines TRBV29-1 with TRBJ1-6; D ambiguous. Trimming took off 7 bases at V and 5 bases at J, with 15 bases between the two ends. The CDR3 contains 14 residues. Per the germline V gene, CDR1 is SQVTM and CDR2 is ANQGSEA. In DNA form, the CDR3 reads TGCAGCGCTCAAGGTGCAGGCCATAATTCACCCCTCCACTTT. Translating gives CSAQGAGHNSPLHF.

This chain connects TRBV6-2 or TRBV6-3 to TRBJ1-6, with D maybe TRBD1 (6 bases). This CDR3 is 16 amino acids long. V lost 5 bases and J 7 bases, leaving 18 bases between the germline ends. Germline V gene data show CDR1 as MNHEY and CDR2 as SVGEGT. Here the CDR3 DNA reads TGTGCCAGCAGTGACAACAGGGTTTCAAGGAATTCACCCCTCCACTTT. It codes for CASSDNRVSRNSPLHF.

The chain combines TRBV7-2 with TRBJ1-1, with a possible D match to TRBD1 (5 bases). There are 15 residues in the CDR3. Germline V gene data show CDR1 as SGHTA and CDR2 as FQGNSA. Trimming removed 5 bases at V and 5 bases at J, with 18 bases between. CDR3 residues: CASSPTGGRRTEAFF. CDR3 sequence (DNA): TGTGCCAGCAGCCCGACCGGGGGAAGGAGGACTGAAGCTTTCTTT.

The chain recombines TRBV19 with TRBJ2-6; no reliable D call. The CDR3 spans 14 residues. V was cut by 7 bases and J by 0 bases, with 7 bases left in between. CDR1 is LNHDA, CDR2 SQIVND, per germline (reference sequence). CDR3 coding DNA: TGTGCCAGTACGAGTCTCTCTGGGGCCAACGTCCTGACTTTC. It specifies CASTSLSGANVLTF. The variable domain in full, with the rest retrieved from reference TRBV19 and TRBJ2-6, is DGGITQSPKYLFRKEGQNVTLSCEQNLNHDAMYWYRQDPGQGLRLIYYSQIVNDFQKGDIAEGYSVSREKKESFPLTVTSAQKNPTAFYLCASTSLSGANVLTFGAGSRLTVL.

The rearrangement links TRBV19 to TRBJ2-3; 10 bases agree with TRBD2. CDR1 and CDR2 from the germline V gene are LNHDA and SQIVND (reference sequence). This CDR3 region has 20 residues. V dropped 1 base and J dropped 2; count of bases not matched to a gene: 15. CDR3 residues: CASSIVASGRAPLFTDTQYF. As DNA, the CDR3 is TGTGCCAGTAGTATAGTGGCTAGCGGGAGAGCCCCTCTATTCACAGATACGCAGTATTTT.

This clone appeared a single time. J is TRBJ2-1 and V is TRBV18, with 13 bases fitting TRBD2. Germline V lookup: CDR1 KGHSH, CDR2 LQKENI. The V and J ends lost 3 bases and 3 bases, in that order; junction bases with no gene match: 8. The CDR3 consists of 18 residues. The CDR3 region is CASSPLPRTSGGYNEQFF. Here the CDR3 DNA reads TGTGCCAGCTCACCTCTGCCGCGGACTAGCGGGGGCTACAATGAGCAGTTCTTC.

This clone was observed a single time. The CDR3 DNA follows: TGTGCCTGGAGTGAGGGACAGTCTAGCAATCAGCCCCAGCATTTT. Its protein is CAWSEGQSSNQPQHF. The chain is built from TRBV30 and TRBJ1-5, with 7 bases that match TRBD1. Germline CDR1 and CDR2: GTSNPN and SVGIG (reference sequence). The CDR3 spans 15 residues. The V and J ends lost 1 base and 0 bases, in that order; junction bases with no gene match: 3.

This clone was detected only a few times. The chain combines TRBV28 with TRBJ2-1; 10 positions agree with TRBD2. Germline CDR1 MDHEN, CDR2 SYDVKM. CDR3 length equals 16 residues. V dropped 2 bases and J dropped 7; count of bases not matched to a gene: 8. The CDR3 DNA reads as TGTGCCAGCAGTTTAGTCTCTAGCGGGAGTTATAATGAGCAGTTCTTC. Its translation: CASSLVSSGSYNEQFF.

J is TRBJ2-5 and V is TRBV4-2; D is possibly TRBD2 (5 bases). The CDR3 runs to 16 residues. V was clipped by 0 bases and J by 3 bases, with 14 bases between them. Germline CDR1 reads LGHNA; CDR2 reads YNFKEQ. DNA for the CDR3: TGTGCCAGCAGCCAAGACCCCGCCACTAGGGAAGAGACCCAGTACTTC. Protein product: CASSQDPATREETQYF.

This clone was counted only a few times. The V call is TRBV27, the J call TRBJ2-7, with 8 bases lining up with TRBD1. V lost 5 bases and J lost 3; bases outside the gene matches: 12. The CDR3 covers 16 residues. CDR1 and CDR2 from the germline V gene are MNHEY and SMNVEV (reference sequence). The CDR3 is CASSSMTGATNYEQYF. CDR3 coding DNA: TGTGCCAGCAGTAGCATGACAGGGGCGACTAACTACGAGCAGTACTTC.

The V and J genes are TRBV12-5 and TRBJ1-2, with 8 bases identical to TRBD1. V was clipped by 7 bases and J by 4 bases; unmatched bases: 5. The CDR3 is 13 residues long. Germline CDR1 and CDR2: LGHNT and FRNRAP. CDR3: CASVPDRGYGYTF. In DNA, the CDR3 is TGTGCTAGTGTTCCCGACAGGGGCTATGGCTACACCTTC.

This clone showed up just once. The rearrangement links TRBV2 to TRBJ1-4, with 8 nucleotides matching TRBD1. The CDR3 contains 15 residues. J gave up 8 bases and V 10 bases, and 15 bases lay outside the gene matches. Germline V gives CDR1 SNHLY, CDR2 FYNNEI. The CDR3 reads CATAREAGTGEKLFF. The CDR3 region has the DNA TGTGCCACCGCAAGAGAAGCCGGGACAGGAGAAAAACTGTTTTTT.

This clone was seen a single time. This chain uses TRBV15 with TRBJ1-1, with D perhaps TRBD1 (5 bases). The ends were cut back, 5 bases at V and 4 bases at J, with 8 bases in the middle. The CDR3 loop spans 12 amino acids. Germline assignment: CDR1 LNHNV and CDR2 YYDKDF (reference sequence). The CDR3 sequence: CATSGQGTEAFF. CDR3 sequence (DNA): TGTGCCACCAGCGGGCAGGGCACTGAAGCTTTCTTT.

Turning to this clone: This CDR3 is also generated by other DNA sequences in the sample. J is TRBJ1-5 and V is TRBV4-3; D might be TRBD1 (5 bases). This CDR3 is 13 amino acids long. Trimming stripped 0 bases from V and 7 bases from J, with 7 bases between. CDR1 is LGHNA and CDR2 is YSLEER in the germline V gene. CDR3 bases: TGCGCCAGCAGCCAAGATCGGGGGCAGCCCCAGCATTTT. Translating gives CASSQDRGQPQHF.

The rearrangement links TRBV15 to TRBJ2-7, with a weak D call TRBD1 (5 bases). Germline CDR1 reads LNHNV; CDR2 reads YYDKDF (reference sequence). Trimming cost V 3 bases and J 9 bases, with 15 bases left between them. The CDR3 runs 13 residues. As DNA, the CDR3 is TGTGCCACCAGCAGTGTAGATCAGGGTGGGCAGTACTTC. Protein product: CATSSVDQGGQYF.

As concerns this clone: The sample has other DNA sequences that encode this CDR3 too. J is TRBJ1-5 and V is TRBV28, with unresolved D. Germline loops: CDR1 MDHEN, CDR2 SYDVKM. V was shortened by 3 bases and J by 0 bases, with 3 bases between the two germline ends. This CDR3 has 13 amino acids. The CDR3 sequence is CASSLDSNQPQHF. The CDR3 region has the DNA TGTGCCAGCAGTTTGGATAGCAATCAGCCCCAGCATTTT.

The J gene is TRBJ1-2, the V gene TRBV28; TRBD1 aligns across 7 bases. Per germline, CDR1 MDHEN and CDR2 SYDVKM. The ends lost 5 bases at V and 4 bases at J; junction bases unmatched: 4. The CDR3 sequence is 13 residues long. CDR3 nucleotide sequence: TGTGCCAGCAGTACGACAGGGCGCTATGGCTACACCTTC. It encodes CASSTTGRYGYTF.

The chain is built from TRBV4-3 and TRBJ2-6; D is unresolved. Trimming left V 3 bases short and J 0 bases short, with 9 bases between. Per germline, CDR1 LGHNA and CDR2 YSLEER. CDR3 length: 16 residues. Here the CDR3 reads CASSHTLGSGANVLTF. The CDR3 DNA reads TGCGCCAGCAGCCACACACTGGGCTCTGGGGCCAACGTCCTGACTTTC.

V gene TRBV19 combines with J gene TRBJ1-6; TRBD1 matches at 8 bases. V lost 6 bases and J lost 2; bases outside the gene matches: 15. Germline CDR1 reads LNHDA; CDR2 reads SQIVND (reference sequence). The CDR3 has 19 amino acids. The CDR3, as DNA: TGTGCCAGTAGCGGACAGGGTACGGAAGGAGGCGCCTATAATTCACCCCTCCACTTT. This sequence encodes CASSGQGTEGGAYNSPLHF.

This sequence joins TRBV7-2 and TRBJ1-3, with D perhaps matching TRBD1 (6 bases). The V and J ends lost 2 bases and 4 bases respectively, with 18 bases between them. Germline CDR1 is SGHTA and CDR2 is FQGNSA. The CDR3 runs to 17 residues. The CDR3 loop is CASSLRGTPGSGNTIYF. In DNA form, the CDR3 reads TGTGCCAGCAGCTTACGAGGGACACCGGGGTCCGGAAACACCATATATTTT.

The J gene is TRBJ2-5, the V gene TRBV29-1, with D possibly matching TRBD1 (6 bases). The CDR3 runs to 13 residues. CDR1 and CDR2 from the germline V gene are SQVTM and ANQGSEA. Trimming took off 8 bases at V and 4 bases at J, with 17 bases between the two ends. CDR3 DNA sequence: TGCAGCATGCACAGGGACGTGGGAGAGACCCAGTACTTC. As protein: CSMHRDVGETQYF. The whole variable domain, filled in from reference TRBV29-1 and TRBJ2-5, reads SAVISQKPSRDICQRGTSLTIQCQVDSQVTMMFWYRQQPGQSLTLIATANQGSEATYESGFVIDKFPISRPNLTFSTLTVSNMSPEDSSIYLCSMHRDVGETQYFGPGTRLLVL.

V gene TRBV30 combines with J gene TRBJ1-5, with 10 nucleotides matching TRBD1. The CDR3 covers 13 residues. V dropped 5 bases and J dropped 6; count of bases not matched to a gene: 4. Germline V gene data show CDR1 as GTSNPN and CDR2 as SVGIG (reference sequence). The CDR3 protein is CAWATGGFQPQHF. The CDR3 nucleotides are TGTGCCTGGGCGACAGGGGGCTTTCAGCCCCAGCATTTT.